This is a list of T cell receptor beta chains from one sample in a study of blood T cell repertoires in COVID-19. This table comes from immunoSEQ multiplex PCR, and its TCRdb copy is limited to in-frame clones, with some not included. Of more than 100,000 clones in the sample, around 82% were seen once. The sample comprised peripheral blood. These receptors originate from a man aged 55 to 69 with acute or convalescent COVID-19. Each CDR3 is given with its conserved first and last residue. D genes are given only for firm matches.

TRBD2	TRBJ2-7	TRBV4-2	CASSQALAGGSSYEQYF	TGTGCCAGCAGCCAAGCCTTAGCGGGGGGAAGCTCCTACGAGCAGTACTTC
TRBD1	TRBJ2-3	TRBV18	CASSPRDRGSTDTQYF	TGTGCCAGCTCACCACGGGACAGGGGTTCGACAGATACGCAGTATTTT
TRBD1	TRBJ2-3	TRBV4-2	CASSQDGGQYTDTQYF	TGTGCCAGCAGCCAAGATGGGGGACAGTACACAGATACGCAGTATTTT
TRBD1	TRBJ1-1	TRBV7-6	CASSPGGNTEAFF	TGTGCCAGCAGCCCAGGGGGGAACACTGAAGCTTTCTTT
-	TRBJ1-4	TRBV5-1	CASSLDPGGGEKLFF	TGCGCCAGCAGCTTGGATCCGGGAGGAGGTGAAAAACTGTTTTTT
-	TRBJ1-2	TRBV24-1	CATSSRQSPPQGGYTF	TGTGCCACCAGTTCCAGACAGAGCCCGCCCCAAGGTGGCTACACCTTC
TRBD1	TRBJ2-2	TRBV3-1/TRBV3-2	CASNPMGQGSGELFF	TGTGCCAGCAATCCCATGGGACAGGGAAGCGGGGAGCTGTTTTTT
-	TRBJ2-7	TRBV27	CASSRGLASYEQYF	TGTGCCAGCAGTCGGGGACTGGCCTCTTACGAGCAGTACTTC
TRBD1	TRBJ1-5	TRBV24-1	CATSDPTGGEQPQHF	TGTGCCACCAGTGATCCTACAGGGGGGGAACAGCCCCAGCATTTT
TRBD1	TRBJ1-3	TRBV29-1	CSVGDRGSGNTIYF	TGCAGCGTTGGGGACAGGGGATCTGGAAACACCATATATTTT
TRBD1	TRBJ1-5	TRBV19	CASSIVGGQGNFGNQPQHF	TGTGCCAGTAGTATCGTTGGAGGACAGGGCAACTTCGGCAATCAGCCCCAGCATTTT
TRBD2	TRBJ2-1	TRBV7-9	CASTDRLASYNEQFF	TGTGCCAGCACCGACAGACTAGCCAGCTACAATGAGCAGTTCTTC
TRBD1	TRBJ1-1	TRBV9	CASSSQGGTEAFF	TGTGCCAGCAGTTCCCAGGGGGGCACTGAAGCTTTCTTT